This record concerns one TCR beta chain sequence. The antigen remains undetermined. The source of the sample is a study of OX40 agonist ivuxolimab in advanced cancers. At the level of the study: A male proportion of approximately 83% was recorded, with mean age approximately 64 years and range about 23 to 90. Partial responses occurred in Three dose-escalation patients, one with hepatocellular carcinoma and two with cutaneous melanoma.

The CDR3 is 12 amino acids. Trimming left V 4 bases short and J 6 bases short, with 7 bases between. CDR1 MNHNY and CDR2 SVGAGI come from the germline V gene (reference sequence). General observations from the study: At 0.1 to 3.0 mg/kg and by week 6, CD4+ and CD8+ T cells in the blood had expanded clonally.

Data came from immunoSEQ multiplex PCR; TCRdb stores just in-frame clones and leaves some out. The data contain over 90,000 clones, roughly nine tenths of them singletons. This TCR was sampled from an adult with an advanced solid tumor such as melanoma, head and neck, liver or kidney cancer. V is TRBV6-6 and J is TRBJ1-5, with D hard to call. The material sequenced was CD4+ or CD8+ T cells sorted from blood, taken in a trial of the OX40 agonist ivuxolimab. This CDR3 is CASSLISQPQHF. The DNA for the CDR3 is TGTGCCAGCAGTTTGATTAGTCAGCCCCAGCATTTT.